This T cell receptor beta chain was documented in a study of graft-versus-host responses after intestinal transplantation. General observations from the study: The study found high graft-versus-host to host-versus-graft clonal ratios in allografts of patients with graft-donor T cell macrochimerism. Present in recipient marrow, GvH clones included some that appeared first in ileum or blood. The highest levels of circulating GvH clones went along with early declines in HvG clones after transplant.

Produced via immunoSEQ multiplex PCR; TCRdb's table is partial and in-frame only. Seen here are fewer than 150,000 clones, roughly 92% observed once, and the top ten hold over 0.15%. This clone was picked up one time. Its antigen is as yet unknown. The source material was unstimulated CD4+ T cells sorted from spleen or lymph node cells, sampled before intestinal transplant. The receptor comes from a human donor who received an intestinal transplant.

The DNA for the CDR3 is TGTGCCAGCAGCCAATCTTCCACGGCAGATACTGAAGCTTTCTTT. Protein product: CASSQSSTADTEAFF. The chain carries TRBV16 and TRBJ1-1, with D unresolved. The CDR3 is made up of 15 amino acids. Per germline, CDR1 KGHSY and CDR2 FQNENV. V dropped 0 bases and J dropped 5 bases, with 13 bases sitting between them.